Listed below are T cell receptor beta chains from one sample, sequenced in a study of blood T cell repertoires in COVID-19. TCRdb keeps only in-frame clones here, not all; method: immunoSEQ multiplex PCR. The data contain about 220,000 clones, 75% to 85% of them singletons. Input material: peripheral blood. The receptor set was obtained from a man between 45 and 60 years old with active or convalescent COVID-19. Both conserved end residues are part of each CDR3. Each record gives: V gene, clone size, J gene, D gene, CDR3 DNA, CDR3 protein. D genes are given only for firm matches. Expanded clones are given a class, and other clones once, few, many or no size at all.

V gene: TRBV19; clone size: .; J gene: TRBJ1-2; D gene: TRBD1; CDR3 DNA: TGTGCCAGTAGCCTCACAGGGGACTATGGCTACACCTTC; CDR3 protein: CASSLTGDYGYTF
V gene: TRBV5-5; clone size: once; J gene: TRBJ1-1; D gene: TRBD1; CDR3 DNA: TGTGCCAGCAGCCTGGGACAGGTGAACACTGAAGCTTTCTTT; CDR3 protein: CASSLGQVNTEAFF
V gene: TRBV5-4; clone size: .; J gene: TRBJ1-6; D gene: .; CDR3 DNA: TGTGCCAGCAGCTTGGGGGGAGCAAATTCACCCCTCCACTTT; CDR3 protein: CASSLGGANSPLHF
V gene: TRBV10-3; clone size: few; J gene: TRBJ2-5; D gene: .; CDR3 DNA: TGTGCCATCAGTGTCCTTGGGGGCTCCAAAGAGACCCAGTACTTC; CDR3 protein: CAISVLGGSKETQYF
V gene: TRBV5-1; clone size: once; J gene: TRBJ2-3; D gene: .; CDR3 DNA: TGCGCCAGCAGCTTACTCGACACTAGCACAGATACGCAGTATTTT; CDR3 protein: CASSLLDTSTDTQYF
V gene: TRBV5-1; clone size: .; J gene: TRBJ2-3; D gene: TRBD2; CDR3 DNA: TGCGCCAGCAGCCCGAGCGGGAGATCGGATACGCAGTATTTT; CDR3 protein: CASSPSGRSDTQYF
V gene: TRBV28; clone size: few; J gene: TRBJ1-2; D gene: TRBD1; CDR3 DNA: TGTGCCAGCAGTGAGACAGGGGCTAATGGCTACACCTTC; CDR3 protein: CASSETGANGYTF
V gene: TRBV11-2; clone size: few; J gene: TRBJ1-5; D gene: TRBD1; CDR3 DNA: TGTGCCAGCAGCCAGGGGGCAGGGGTGGATCAGCCCCAGCATTTT; CDR3 protein: CASSQGAGVDQPQHF
V gene: TRBV28; clone size: .; J gene: TRBJ1-5; D gene: .; CDR3 DNA: TGTGCCAGCAGTCTAAGAGATAGCAATCAGCCCCAGCATTTT; CDR3 protein: CASSLRDSNQPQHF
V gene: TRBV19; clone size: .; J gene: TRBJ1-1; D gene: .; CDR3 DNA: TGTGCCAGTAGTATAGGGGGCGGCACTGAAGCTTTCTTT; CDR3 protein: CASSIGGGTEAFF
V gene: TRBV5-4; clone size: .; J gene: TRBJ2-7; D gene: .; CDR3 DNA: TGTGCCAGCAGCGGGGCCCAGGGCTACGAGCAGTACTTC; CDR3 protein: CASSGAQGYEQYF
V gene: TRBV3-1/TRBV3-2; clone size: few; J gene: TRBJ1-3; D gene: .; CDR3 DNA: TGTGCCAGCAGCCAAACAGGGTTATCTGGAAACACCATATATTTT; CDR3 protein: CASSQTGLSGNTIYF
V gene: TRBV3-1/TRBV3-2; clone size: .; J gene: TRBJ1-2; D gene: .; CDR3 DNA: TGTGCCAGCAGGATGTCTACAGGGTACTATGGCTACACCTTC; CDR3 protein: CASRMSTGYYGYTF
V gene: TRBV5-5; clone size: .; J gene: TRBJ2-7; D gene: .; CDR3 DNA: TGTGCCAGCAGCTTGGAGGGAGCCTCCTACGAGCAGTACTTC; CDR3 protein: CASSLEGASYEQYF
V gene: TRBV27; clone size: .; J gene: TRBJ2-1; D gene: TRBD1; CDR3 DNA: TGTGCCAGCAGTCCCACGACAGGGGGCAGGACCTACAATGAGCAGTTCTTC; CDR3 protein: CASSPTTGGRTYNEQFF
V gene: TRBV18; clone size: .; J gene: TRBJ1-5; D gene: .; CDR3 DNA: TGTGCCAGCTCCACCCTCCCTCAGAGCAATCAGCCCCAGCATTTT; CDR3 protein: CASSTLPQSNQPQHF
V gene: TRBV7-3; clone size: once; J gene: TRBJ2-3; D gene: TRBD2; CDR3 DNA: TGTGCCAGCAGCCTGATAGCGGGGGCACCCACAGATACGCAGTATTTT; CDR3 protein: CASSLIAGAPTDTQYF
V gene: TRBV15; clone size: .; J gene: TRBJ1-4; D gene: TRBD1; CDR3 DNA: TGTGCCACCAGCAGATATTCCGGGACAGGGTATGGAAAACTGTTTTTT; CDR3 protein: CATSRYSGTGYGKLFF
V gene: TRBV27; clone size: many; J gene: TRBJ2-3; D gene: TRBD2; CDR3 DNA: TGTGCCAGCAGTCCCCGGGACTACACAGATACGCAGTATTTT; CDR3 protein: CASSPRDYTDTQYF
V gene: TRBV19; clone size: .; J gene: TRBJ2-2; D gene: TRBD2; CDR3 DNA: TGTGCCAGTAGTTCGGGACTAGCGGGAGACACCGGGGAGCTGTTTTTT; CDR3 protein: CASSSGLAGDTGELFF
V gene: TRBV19; clone size: .; J gene: TRBJ1-2; D gene: TRBD1; CDR3 DNA: TGTGCCAGTAGCCCGGACAGGGGGTATGGCTACACCTTC; CDR3 protein: CASSPDRGYGYTF
V gene: TRBV4-1; clone size: .; J gene: TRBJ1-4; D gene: .; CDR3 DNA: TGCGCCAGCAGCAGCGCCAGGGGCTTTGAAAAACTGTTTTTT; CDR3 protein: CASSSARGFEKLFF
V gene: TRBV24-1; clone size: .; J gene: TRBJ2-1; D gene: TRBD2; CDR3 DNA: TGTGCCACCAGTGATTGGGGACTAGCAGACAATGAGCAGTTCTTC; CDR3 protein: CATSDWGLADNEQFF
V gene: TRBV29-1; clone size: .; J gene: TRBJ2-1; D gene: TRBD1; CDR3 DNA: TGCAGCGTTGAAGAACCGGGACAGGGAAAGAATGAGCAGTTCTTC; CDR3 protein: CSVEEPGQGKNEQFF
V gene: TRBV7-9; clone size: .; J gene: TRBJ2-3; D gene: .; CDR3 DNA: TGTGCCAGCAGCTTATTCGGGTCGGGTCCCACAGATACGCAGTATTTT; CDR3 protein: CASSLFGSGPTDTQYF
V gene: TRBV28; clone size: .; J gene: TRBJ1-1; D gene: .; CDR3 DNA: TGTGCCAGCAGTCGGCCTAAGTGGGGCATGACTTTCTTT; CDR3 protein: CASSRPKWGMTFF
V gene: TRBV12-3/TRBV12-4; clone size: .; J gene: TRBJ2-1; D gene: TRBD2; CDR3 DNA: TGTGCCAGCAGCCTCCTGGGAGGGGCAAGGTGGTTCTTC; CDR3 protein: CASSLLGGARWFF
V gene: TRBV5-5; clone size: .; J gene: TRBJ2-1; D gene: .; CDR3 DNA: TGTGCCAGCAGCCTGGGGGGAGGTGGATACAATGAGCAGTTCTTC; CDR3 protein: CASSLGGGGYNEQFF
V gene: TRBV29-1; clone size: .; J gene: TRBJ1-1; D gene: .; CDR3 DNA: TGCAGCGTGGCCGGACTTAACCCGAACACTGAAGCTTTCTTT; CDR3 protein: CSVAGLNPNTEAFF
V gene: TRBV2; clone size: .; J gene: TRBJ2-1; D gene: TRBD2; CDR3 DNA: TGTGCCAGCAGTAGCGGGGGGGCTTACCTTGAGCAGTTCTTC; CDR3 protein: CASSSGGAYLEQFF
V gene: TRBV7-5; clone size: .; J gene: TRBJ1-5; D gene: .; CDR3 DNA: TGTGTCAGAAGCCCTGGGCTCCAGGGGGAACAGCCCCAGCATTTT; CDR3 protein: CVRSPGLQGEQPQHF
V gene: TRBV4-3; clone size: once; J gene: TRBJ2-3; D gene: .; CDR3 DNA: TGCGCCAGCAGCCAAGGGGCACGGTTCACAGATACGCAGTATTTT; CDR3 protein: CASSQGARFTDTQYF
V gene: TRBV7-2; clone size: .; J gene: TRBJ1-6; D gene: .; CDR3 DNA: TGTGCCAGCAGCCCAGACACTAATTCACCCCTCCACTTT; CDR3 protein: CASSPDTNSPLHF
V gene: TRBV6-1; clone size: .; J gene: TRBJ2-3; D gene: .; CDR3 DNA: TGTGCCAGCAGTGACCGAGGAGGAACAGATACGCAGTATTTT; CDR3 protein: CASSDRGGTDTQYF
V gene: TRBV1; clone size: .; J gene: TRBJ2-4; D gene: .; CDR3 DNA: TGCACCAGCAGCCATGAGACTAGCGGGGGGAAAAACATTCAGTACTTC; CDR3 protein: CTSSHETSGGKNIQYF
V gene: TRBV4-3; clone size: .; J gene: TRBJ1-2; D gene: TRBD1; CDR3 DNA: TGCGCCAGCAGCCAAGGCCCCGGACAGGGGTATGGCTACACCTTC; CDR3 protein: CASSQGPGQGYGYTF
V gene: TRBV28; clone size: .; J gene: TRBJ2-7; D gene: .; CDR3 DNA: TGTGCCAGCAGCCTCACCGGGGAAAACTACGAGCAGTACTTC; CDR3 protein: CASSLTGENYEQYF
V gene: TRBV4-1; clone size: .; J gene: TRBJ2-1; D gene: .; CDR3 DNA: TGCGCCAGCAGCCGGACTGCGGGTTTGATCGGCTCCTACAATGAGCAGTTCTTC; CDR3 protein: CASSRTAGLIGSYNEQFF
V gene: TRBV28; clone size: once; J gene: TRBJ2-1; D gene: TRBD2; CDR3 DNA: TGTGCCAGCAGCCAAACTAGCGGGGGGGCCAACAATGAGCAGTTCTTC; CDR3 protein: CASSQTSGGANNEQFF
V gene: TRBV18; clone size: .; J gene: TRBJ1-4; D gene: .; CDR3 DNA: TGTGCCAGCTCACCACGGTTTGACTCAGGGGAAAAACTGTTTTTT; CDR3 protein: CASSPRFDSGEKLFF
V gene: TRBV6-1; clone size: few; J gene: TRBJ1-3; D gene: .; CDR3 DNA: TGTGCCAGCAGTGAAGCCGCGGGGGCTGGAAACACCATATATTTT; CDR3 protein: CASSEAAGAGNTIYF
V gene: TRBV5-1; clone size: .; J gene: TRBJ1-2; D gene: .; CDR3 DNA: TGCGCCAGCAGCTTATCACCAGGGAACTATGGCTACACCTTC; CDR3 protein: CASSLSPGNYGYTF